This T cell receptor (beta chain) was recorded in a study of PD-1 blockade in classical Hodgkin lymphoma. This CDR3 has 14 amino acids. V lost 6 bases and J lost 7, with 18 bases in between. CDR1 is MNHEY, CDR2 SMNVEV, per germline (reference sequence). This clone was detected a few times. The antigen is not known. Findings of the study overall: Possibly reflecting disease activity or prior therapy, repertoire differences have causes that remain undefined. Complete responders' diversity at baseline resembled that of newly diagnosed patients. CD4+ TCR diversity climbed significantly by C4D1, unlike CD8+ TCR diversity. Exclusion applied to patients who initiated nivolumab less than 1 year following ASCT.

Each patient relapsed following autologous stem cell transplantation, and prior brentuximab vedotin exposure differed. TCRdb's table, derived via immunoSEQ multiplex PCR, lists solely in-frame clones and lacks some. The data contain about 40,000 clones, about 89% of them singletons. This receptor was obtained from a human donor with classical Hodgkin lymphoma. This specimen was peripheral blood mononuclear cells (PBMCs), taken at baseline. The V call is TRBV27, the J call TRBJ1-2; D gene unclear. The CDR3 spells CASSRTLTMGGYTF. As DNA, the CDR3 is TGTGCCAGCAGCCGAACTCTTACCATGGGTGGCTACACCTTC.